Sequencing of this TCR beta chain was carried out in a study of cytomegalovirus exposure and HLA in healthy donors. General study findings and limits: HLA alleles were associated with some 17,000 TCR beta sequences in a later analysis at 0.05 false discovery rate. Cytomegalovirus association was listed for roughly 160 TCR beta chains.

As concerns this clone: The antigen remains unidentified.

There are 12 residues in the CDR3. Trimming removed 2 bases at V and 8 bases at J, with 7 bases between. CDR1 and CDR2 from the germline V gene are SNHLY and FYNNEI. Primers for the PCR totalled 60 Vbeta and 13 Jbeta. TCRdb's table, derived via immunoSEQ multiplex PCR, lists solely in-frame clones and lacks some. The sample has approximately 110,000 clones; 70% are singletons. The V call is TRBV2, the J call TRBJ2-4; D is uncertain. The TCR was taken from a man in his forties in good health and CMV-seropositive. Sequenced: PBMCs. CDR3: CASSENSYIQYF. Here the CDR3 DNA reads TGTGCCAGCAGTGAAAATTCGTACATTCAGTACTTC.